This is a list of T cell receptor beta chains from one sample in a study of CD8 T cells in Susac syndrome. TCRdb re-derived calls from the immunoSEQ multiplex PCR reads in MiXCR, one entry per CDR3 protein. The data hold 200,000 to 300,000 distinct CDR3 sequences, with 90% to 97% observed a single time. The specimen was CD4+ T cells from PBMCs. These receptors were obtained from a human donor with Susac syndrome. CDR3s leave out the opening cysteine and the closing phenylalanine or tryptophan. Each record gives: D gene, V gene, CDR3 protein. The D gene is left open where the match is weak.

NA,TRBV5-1,ASKRTVDTQY
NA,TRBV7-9,ASSFRQGGLRQY
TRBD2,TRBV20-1,SARDVAGAEYEQY
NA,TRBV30,AWSVPGKRNEKLF
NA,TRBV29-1,SVEGRYSSTDTQY
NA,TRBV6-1,ASSITRPGAGANVLT
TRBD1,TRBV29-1,SVAGTGSVETQY
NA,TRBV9,ASSPRTVGTQY
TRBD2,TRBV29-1,SVFSGRAGSYNEQF
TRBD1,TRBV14,ASSHQQGSHTDTQY
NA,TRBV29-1,SAEGPGTEAF
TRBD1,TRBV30,AWAKPGQGAYEQY
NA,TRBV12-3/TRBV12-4,ASRPTGGYEQY
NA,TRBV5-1,ASSYGERSEAF
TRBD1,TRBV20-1,SAERPGQSSYEQY
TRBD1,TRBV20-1,SARGTGRAF
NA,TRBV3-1,ASRTGLYGYT
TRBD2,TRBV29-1,SVEDGLATDTQY
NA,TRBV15,ATSRVLMGNTIY
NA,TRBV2,ASRSAAMRAGANVLT
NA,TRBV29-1,SVEEGLGQF
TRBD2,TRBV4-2,ASSQEGGRVAGPIYNEQF
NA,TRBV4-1,ASSQTISRGPSEQY
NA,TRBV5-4,ASSLGQSTTGYT
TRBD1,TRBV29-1,SASFGTGGRGAF
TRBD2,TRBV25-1,ASTLAGGQETQY
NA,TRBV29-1,SVGRDSEKLF
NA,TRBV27,ASSSAGGFSYNEQF
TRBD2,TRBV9,ASSVGSGSSNEQF
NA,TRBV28,ASGIASGNTIY
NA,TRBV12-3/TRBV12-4,ASSTSTGEAF
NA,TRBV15,ATSRDFGGQETQY